The 32 T cell receptor beta chains below all came from one sample that was sequenced in a study of blood T cell repertoires in COVID-19. Using immunoSEQ multiplex PCR, the repertoire was profiled, and TCRdb retains in-frame clones only, with some absent. The sample records approximately 88,000 clones, about 80% being singletons. The sequenced material came from peripheral blood. These receptors were collected from a human donor in a cohort sampled during active COVID-19.

The V and J genes are TRBV6-6 and TRBJ1-4; D is undetermined. Trimming shortened V by 6 bases and J by 3 bases, and 17 bases separated the two germline ends. Germline CDR1 MNHNY, CDR2 SVGAGI (reference sequence). The length of the CDR3 is 16 residues. CDR3 sequence reads: CASRHTTTEANEKLFF. The CDR3 DNA reads as TGTGCCAGCAGGCACACCACTACCGAGGCTAATGAAAAACTGTTTTTT.

The chain recombines TRBV7-2 with TRBJ1-1, with D unresolved. Germline V gene sequence: CDR1 SGHTA, CDR2 FQGNSA. Trimming stripped 5 bases from V and 5 bases from J, with 12 bases between. The CDR3 covers 13 residues. The CDR3 DNA reads as TGTGCCAGCAGCCGGACGGGGAGGACTGAAGCTTTCTTT. Amino acid sequence: CASSRTGRTEAFF.

This chain joins TRBV7-2 and TRBJ2-7; possible D gene TRBD2, 5 bases. The CDR3 is 13 amino acids. Germline V gives CDR1 SGHTA, CDR2 FQGNSA. The V end lost 3 bases, the J end lost 4 bases, and 10 bases lay between the germline ends. The CDR3 reads CASSLGRRYEQYF. In nucleotides, the CDR3 is TGTGCCAGCAGCTTGGGCAGGAGGTACGAGCAGTACTTC.

The V and J genes are TRBV12-3 or TRBV12-4 and TRBJ2-7, with 10 bases matching TRBD2. CDR3 length: 13 amino acids. J lost 6 bases, V lost 6 bases, and 5 bases had no gene match. The CDR3 DNA reads as TGTGCCAGCAGACCTACTAGCGGGGCCGAGCAGTACTTC. Amino acid sequence: CASRPTSGAEQYF.

The gene calls are TRBV1 and TRBJ2-1; the table gives TRBD2 as D, unverified against the DNA. TRBV1 is deemed a pseudogene. This CDR3 region has 21 residues. CDR3 protein: CTSSQDGTSGSRRINTNEQFF. CDR3 in DNA: TGCACCAGCAGCCAAGACGGGACTAGCGGGAGTCGACGGATTAACACCAATGAGCAGTTCTTC.

This rearrangement joins TRBV28 to TRBJ2-7, with D perhaps matching TRBD2 (6 bases). Between the trimmed V and J ends, which lost 4 bases and 3 bases, there was a span of 13 bases. This CDR3 comprises 14 residues. Germline V gene data show CDR1 as MDHEN and CDR2 as SYDVKM. CDR3 nucleotides: TGTGCCAGCAGTTCCCCAGGGACTTACTACGAGCAGTACTTC. Protein sequence: CASSSPGTYYEQYF.

This chain uses TRBV7-3 with TRBJ2-3, with 13 bases matching TRBD2. This CDR3 has 16 amino acids. The trim removed 5 bases at V and 5 bases at J, leaving 7 bases unmatched. CDR1 and CDR2 (germline): SGHTA, FQGTGA. The CDR3 region is CASSPRLAGGGDTQYF. CDR3 nucleotide sequence: TGTGCCAGCAGCCCCCGACTAGCGGGAGGAGGAGATACGCAGTATTTT.

The gene calls are TRBV27 and TRBJ1-2, with 7 bases identical to TRBD1. V lost 6 bases, J lost 0 bases, and 7 bases stayed unmatched. The CDR3 consists of 15 residues. The germline V gene encodes CDR1 MNHEY and CDR2 SMNVEV (reference sequence). CDR3 nucleotides: TGTGCCAGCAGGAGTCGGGACAGATCTAACTATGGCTACACCTTC. Protein product: CASRSRDRSNYGYTF.

This sequence joins TRBV5-4 and TRBJ2-7; 11 bases are a match to TRBD2. CDR3 size: 15 residues. V was pared by 0 bases and J by 7 bases, with 6 bases of the junction left unmatched. CDR1 and CDR2 (germline): SGHNT, YYREEE (reference sequence). CDR3 DNA: TGTGCCAGCAGCTTGGGCCTAGCGGGAGGACAGGAGCAGTACTTC. Protein sequence: CASSLGLAGGQEQYF. Based on the CDR3 plus reference TRBV5-4 and TRBJ2-7, the full variable domain is ETGVTQSPTHLIKTRGQQVTLRCSSQSGHNTVSWYQQALGQGPQFIFQYYREEENGRGNFPPRFSGLQFPNYSSELNVNALELDDSALYLCASSLGLAGGQEQYFGPGTRLTVT.

This clone has just one count. The J gene is TRBJ2-3, the V gene TRBV3-1 (or the pseudogene TRBV3-2); 11 bases match TRBD2. V was pared by 4 bases and J by 5 bases, with 8 bases of the junction left unmatched. CDR3 size: 16 residues. Per germline, CDR1 LGHDT and CDR2 YNNKEL (reference sequence). The CDR3, as DNA: TGTGCCAGCAGCCGTAGCGGGAGGGCCGGGGGAGATACGCAGTATTTT. Amino acid sequence: CASSRSGRAGGDTQYF.

This clone has just one count. The chain is built from TRBV29-1 and TRBJ2-1, with a possible D match to TRBD1 (5 bases). The germline gives CDR1 SQVTM, CDR2 ANQGSEA. The length of the CDR3 is 16 residues. V was clipped by 0 bases and J by 4 bases, with 16 bases between them. The CDR3 DNA follows: TGCAGCGTTGAAGAGGGCGCGCCACACAGGTACAATGAGCAGTTCTTC. Its protein product is CSVEEGAPHRYNEQFF.

Concerning this clone itself: Other DNA sequences in this sample translate to the same CDR3. V gene TRBV25-1 combines with J gene TRBJ1-1; no clear D. From germline, CDR1 is MGHDK and CDR2 SYGVNS. V was shortened by 1 base and J by 5 bases, with 8 bases between the two germline ends. The CDR3 totals 13 residues. CDR3 DNA sequence: TGTGCCAGCAGTGAATTAGGAGCGACTGAAGCTTTCTTT. It encodes CASSELGATEAFF.

The chain couples TRBV7-2 to TRBJ2-1; 8 bases line up with TRBD2. The CDR3 loop spans 15 amino acids. Germline assignment: CDR1 SGHTA and CDR2 FQGNSA. J gave up 8 bases and V 0 bases, and 6 bases lay outside the gene matches. The DNA for the CDR3 is TGTGCCAGCAGCTTAGCCAACCCGGGGGGGGATGAGCAGTTCTTC. This gives the protein CASSLANPGGDEQFF.

The J gene is TRBJ1-1, the V gene TRBV7-9; 7 nucleotides match TRBD1. The CDR3 is 13 amino acids. The ends lost 5 bases at V and 8 bases at J; junction bases unmatched: 8. Germline V lookup: CDR1 SEHNR, CDR2 FQNEAQ (reference sequence). CDR3 nucleotide sequence: TGTGCCAGCAGCCAGGGGGGTGACGTCGAAGCTTTCTTT. Translated: CASSQGGDVEAFF.

The chain links TRBV18 to TRBJ2-7, with 8 bases that match TRBD2. This CDR3 is 15 amino acids long. Per the germline V gene, CDR1 is KGHSH and CDR2 is LQKENI. Trimming removed 4 bases from V and 3 bases from J; junction bases left unmatched: 8. The CDR3 DNA reads as TGTGCCAGCTCACTAGAAAGCGGGAGAAGCTACGAGCAGTACTTC. Encoded protein: CASSLESGRSYEQYF.

The gene calls are TRBV6-2 or TRBV6-3 and TRBJ2-1; D might be TRBD1 (8 bases). V was clipped by 4 bases and J by 7 bases, with 20 bases between them. This CDR3 contains 16 residues. The germline gives CDR1 MNHEY, CDR2 SVGEGT. The CDR3 spells CASSSQGAGDRNEQFF. Written as DNA, the CDR3 is TGTGCCAGCAGTTCCCAGGGGGCGGGAGATAGGAATGAGCAGTTCTTC.

The V gene is TRBV6-5, the J gene TRBJ2-5; 9 bases align to TRBD2. The length of the CDR3 is 15 residues. V gave up 5 bases and J gave up 1 base; unmatched junction bases: 5. CDR1 and CDR2 (germline): MNHEY, SVGAGI. Here the CDR3 DNA reads TGTGCCAGCAGTCTAGCGGGGAACTCCCAAGAGACCCAGTACTTC. Amino acid sequence: CASSLAGNSQETQYF.

The chain links TRBV18 to TRBJ1-2, with TRBD1 as a possible D gene (6 bases). The CDR3 contains 15 residues. V lost 5 bases and J lost 0, with 13 bases in between. The germline CDR1 and CDR2 sequences are KGHSH and LQKENI. As DNA, the CDR3 is TGTGCCAGCTCAAAGGACAGTCAAGCTAACTATGGCTACACCTTC. It translates to CASSKDSQANYGYTF. The full variable domain, in which reference TRBV18 and TRBJ1-2 provide the parts outside the CDR3, is NAGVMQNPRHLVRRRGQEARLRCSPMKGHSHVYWYRQLPEEGLKFMVYLQKENIIDESGMPKERFSAEFPKEGPSILRIQQVVRGDSAAYFCASSKDSQANYGYTFGSGTRLTVV.

CDR3 sequence (DNA): TGTGCCAGCGGAAAGGGGTTTCCCGGGGAGCTGTTTTTT. It is translated as CASGKGFPGELFF. The chain couples TRBV28 to TRBJ2-2; possible D gene TRBD1, 5 bases. The CDR3 covers 13 residues. Germline lookup yields CDR1 MDHEN and CDR2 SYDVKM. Trimming pared 8 bases from V and 6 bases from J, leaving 13 bases between.

The J gene is TRBJ1-6, the V gene TRBV6-2 or TRBV6-3; TRBD1 matches at 8 bases. Germline V lookup: CDR1 MNHEY, CDR2 SVGEGT. Losses at the gene ends were 7 bases for V and 14 bases for J; bases not matched to a gene: 7. The CDR3 loop spans 12 amino acids. The CDR3 loop reads CASTPGQGALHF. CDR3 DNA: TGTGCCAGCACCCCCGGACAGGGAGCCCTCCACTTT.

The chain recombines TRBV19 with TRBJ2-7, with 8 nucleotides matching TRBD1. The CDR3 sequence is 14 residues long. J was trimmed by 3 bases and V by 1 base; bases with no gene match: 2. The germline gives CDR1 LNHDA, CDR2 SQIVND (reference sequence). The CDR3 is CASSIGQGNYEQYF. The CDR3 nucleotides read TGTGCCAGTAGTATAGGACAGGGGAACTACGAGCAGTACTTC. Filled out from reference TRBV19 and TRBJ2-7, the complete variable domain reads DGGITQSPKYLFRKEGQNVTLSCEQNLNHDAMYWYRQDPGQGLRLIYYSQIVNDFQKGDIAEGYSVSREKKESFPLTVTSAQKNPTAFYLCASSIGQGNYEQYFGPGTRLTVT.

J is TRBJ2-7 and V is TRBV30; D unclear. The CDR3 length is 11 residues. The V end lost 0 bases, the J end lost 2 bases, and 2 bases lay between the germline ends. The germline gives CDR1 GTSNPN, CDR2 SVGIG (reference sequence). DNA for the CDR3: TGTGCCTGGAGTGTCGCCTACGAGCAGTACTTC. Protein: CAWSVAYEQYF.

The J gene is TRBJ2-5, the V gene TRBV10-1; 14 positions agree with TRBD2. Germline V CDR1 and CDR2: WNHNN, SYGVQD (reference sequence). V was clipped by 6 bases and J by 4 bases; unmatched bases: 7. This CDR3 has 16 amino acids. CDR3 sequence: CASRMTSGRAGETQYF. DNA for the CDR3: TGCGCCAGCAGGATGACTAGCGGGAGGGCTGGAGAGACCCAGTACTTC.

The chain recombines TRBV29-1 with TRBJ2-3; TRBD2 matches at 7 bases. The length of the CDR3 is 12 residues. Germline V gene data show CDR1 as SQVTM and CDR2 as ANQGSEA. V gave up 7 bases and J gave up 10 bases; unmatched junction bases: 11. CDR3 residues: CSAPREGASQYF. The CDR3 bases are TGCAGCGCCCCAAGGGAGGGCGCATCGCAGTATTTT.

The chain couples TRBV5-4 to TRBJ2-7, with 12 positions matching TRBD2. The CDR3 runs to 17 residues. V shed 0 bases and J 1 base; nucleotides not matched to a gene: 5. From germline, CDR1 is SGHNT and CDR2 YYREEE (reference sequence). The CDR3 here is CASSLGFGTSGSYEQYF. CDR3 coding DNA: TGTGCCAGCAGCTTGGGGTTCGGGACTAGCGGGTCCTACGAGCAGTACTTC. Using reference TRBV5-4 and TRBJ2-7 for the parts outside the CDR3, the full variable domain is ETGVTQSPTHLIKTRGQQVTLRCSSQSGHNTVSWYQQALGQGPQFIFQYYREEENGRGNFPPRFSGLQFPNYSSELNVNALELDDSALYLCASSLGFGTSGSYEQYFGPGTRLTVT.

This rearrangement joins TRBV27 to TRBJ2-1, with 13 nucleotides matching TRBD2. Germline V gene lookup returns CDR1 MNHEY and CDR2 SMNVEV (reference sequence). This CDR3 has 14 residues. The trim removed 2 bases at V and 12 bases at J, leaving 4 bases unmatched. The CDR3 here is CASSLTGLAGTQFF. The DNA for the CDR3 is TGTGCCAGCAGTTTAACGGGACTAGCGGGAACGCAGTTCTTC.

The chain is built from TRBV4-1 and TRBJ2-7; tentative D call: TRBD2 (5 bases). CDR1 MGHRA and CDR2 YSYEKL come from the germline V gene. Trimming pared 1 base from V and 7 bases from J, leaving 14 bases between. The CDR3 has 14 amino acids. Here the CDR3 reads CASSQAPGTGEQYF. As DNA, the CDR3 is TGCGCCAGCAGCCAAGCTCCGGGCACGGGGGAGCAGTACTTC.

The chain employs TRBV3-1 (or the pseudogene TRBV3-2) and TRBJ2-3; 7 nucleotides agree with TRBD2. The junction had 7 bases not matched to a gene; V was cut back by 0 bases and J by 4 bases. The CDR3 is made up of 16 amino acids. Germline-derived CDR1 and CDR2 are LGHDT and YNNKEL (reference sequence). The DNA for the CDR3 is TGTGCCAGCAGCCAAGACGTTGGCGGGAGTGCAGATACGCAGTATTTT. Protein product: CASSQDVGGSADTQYF.

The gene calls are TRBV6-2 or TRBV6-3 and TRBJ2-4; possibly TRBD1 for D (5 bases). Germline assignment: CDR1 MNHEY and CDR2 SVGEGT. There are 16 residues in the CDR3. V lost 6 bases and J lost 0, with 15 bases in between. Written as DNA, the CDR3 is TGTGCCAGCAGCCCAACAGGTGCCCTAGCCAAAAACATTCAGTACTTC. It encodes CASSPTGALAKNIQYF.

This clone appeared a single time. The rearrangement uses TRBV7-9 and TRBJ2-3; TRBD2 is a possible D gene (6 bases). V lost 4 bases, J lost 2 bases, and 16 bases lay in between. CDR3 size: 16 residues. Germline values: CDR1 SEHNR, CDR2 FQNEAQ (reference sequence). CDR3 loop: CASSSGDATDTDTQYF. The CDR3 region has the DNA TGTGCCAGCAGCTCGGGGGACGCCACAGACACAGATACGCAGTATTTT.

J is TRBJ2-5 and V is TRBV2, with 7 bases that match TRBD1. Germline V gene sequence: CDR1 SNHLY, CDR2 FYNNEI. The CDR3 runs 13 residues. Trimming removed 6 bases from V and 5 bases from J; junction bases left unmatched: 6. CDR3 sequence reads: CASRGQSWETQYF. The CDR3 bases are TGTGCCAGCAGGGGACAGAGTTGGGAGACCCAGTACTTC.

The V call is TRBV2, the J call TRBJ2-1; 7 bases agree with TRBD1. Germline CDR1 is SNHLY and CDR2 is FYNNEI. The CDR3 consists of 15 residues. Germline trimming cut 4 bases from V and 1 base from J; bases unmatched to any gene: 4. CDR3 region: CASSVSGGSYNEQFF. The DNA of the CDR3 is TGTGCCAGCAGTGTTTCAGGGGGTTCCTACAATGAGCAGTTCTTC.